This T cell receptor (beta chain) originates from a study of cytomegalovirus exposure and HLA in healthy donors. Broader study findings: Earlier analysis looked at TCR beta V segments, and most were productive about 90% or about 30% of the time.

Both 60 Vbeta primers and 13 Jbeta primers went into the PCR. Assay: immunoSEQ multiplex PCR; the TCRdb copy retains only in-frame clones and omits some. The repertoire table contains approximately 140,000 clones. As to this clone: Its antigen remains unknown.

Germline CDR1 LGHNA, CDR2 YSLEER. This CDR3 is 16 amino acids long. V was pared by 2 bases and J by 2 bases, with 13 bases between. This clonotype originated in a middle-aged man in good health and CMV-seronegative. This chain links TRBV4-3 with TRBJ1-5; the D is unclear. Sequencing was performed on PBMCs. The CDR3 DNA is TGCGCCAGCAGCCAAAGGTGGGAGGGCCGCAATCAGCCCCAGCATTTT. This sequence encodes CASSQRWEGRNQPQHF.